Ten or more counts support the clone carrying this T cell receptor (beta chain). Per the germline V gene, CDR1 is SGHRS and CDR2 is YFSETQ. Between the trimmed V and J ends, which lost 3 bases and 1 base, there was a span of 1 base. The CDR3 contains 11 residues. Source material was 2 million unsorted PBMCs, stored at -80 °C in RNAlater. These data are taken from a study of neurological immune-mediated disorders. As for the study in general: There were roughly 34 multiple sclerosis patients; around 30 were relapsing-remitting and 3 were secondary progressive.

5'RACE employing 10-nucleotide random UMIs yielded the cDNA. TCRdb recomputed calls from the 5' RACE reads with MiXCR, one row per CDR3 protein. The top ten clones hold approximately 3% of a sample with 45,000 to 60,000 distinct CDR3 sequences, 2% to 2.5% of them seen once. This clonotype was sampled from a man aged 50-59 years with multiple sclerosis. The chain recombines TRBV5-1 with TRBJ2-5; D gene uncertain. The sequenced sample consisted of PBMCs. The CDR3 loop reads CASSSQETQYF. The DNA for the CDR3 is TGCGCCAGCAGCTCCCAAGAGACCCAGTACTTC.